These 25 T cell receptor beta chains share one sample of origin, sequenced in a study of neurological immune-mediated disorders. TCRdb re-derived calls from the 5' RACE reads in MiXCR, one entry per CDR3 protein. The sample yields 15,000 to 20,000 distinct CDR3 sequences, around 10% seen once. The specimen was CD8+ T cells from blood. These receptors originate from a woman in her forties or fifties in good health.

This clonotype was seen many times. The chain couples TRBV29-1 to TRBJ1-2; no definite D call. Between the trimmed V and J ends, which lost 3 bases and 5 bases, there was a span of 10 bases. The CDR3 length is 12 residues. The germline gives CDR1 SQVTM, CDR2 ANQGSEA. CDR3 DNA: TGCAGCGTTGATGAGTCCCTATATGGCTACACCTTC. Protein product: CSVDESLYGYTF.

This clonotype is classed as medium-sized (0.01 to 0.1%). The chain links TRBV12-3 or TRBV12-4 to TRBJ2-5; no definite D call. The CDR3 contains 15 residues. Trimming pared 4 bases from V and 5 bases from J, leaving 17 bases between. CDR3 sequence (DNA): TGTGCCAGCAGTTCCCCACGGATGGATAGGGAGACCCAGTACTTC. Translation: CASSSPRMDRETQYF.

The rearrangement links TRBV12-3 or TRBV12-4 to TRBJ2-7, with D perhaps TRBD1 (6 bases). V lost 8 bases and J 2 bases, leaving 7 bases between the germline ends. CDR3 length: 11 residues. CDR3: CASRDTYEQYF. The CDR3 bases are TGTGCCAGCCGGGACACCTACGAGCAGTACTTC.

This clonotype was counted ten times or more. The genes are TRBV7-9 and TRBJ2-2, with D possibly TRBD2 on 5 matching bases. Trimming took 3 bases from V and 7 from J, leaving 9 bases between them. The CDR3 consists of 13 residues. CDR1 and CDR2 from the germline V gene are SEHNR and FQNEAQ (reference sequence). CDR3 loop: CASSFGNGGELFF. The DNA of the CDR3 is TGTGCCAGCAGCTTCGGGAATGGCGGGGAGCTGTTTTTT. The complete variable domain, with remaining parts taken from reference TRBV7-9 and TRBJ2-2, reads DTGVSQNPRHKITKRGQNVTFRCDPISEHNRLYWYRQTLGQGPEFLTYFQNEAQLEKSRLLSDRFSAERPKGSFSTLEIQRTEQGDSAMYLCASSFGNGGELFFGEGSRLTVL.

This clonotype was recorded many times. The CDR3 reads CASTGTGVDGYTF. CDR3 DNA sequence: TGTGCCAGCACCGGGACAGGGGTTGATGGCTACACCTTC. The chain couples TRBV19 to TRBJ1-2; 10 nucleotides agree with TRBD1. Germline-derived CDR1 and CDR2 are LNHDA and SQIVND (reference sequence). Unmatched junction bases numbered 7, after V lost 9 bases and J lost 6 bases. The CDR3 has 13 residues.

This clonotype was picked up many times. The rearrangement joins TRBV6-4 to TRBJ2-7; 14 bases match TRBD2. V trimming: 6 bases; J trimming: 3 bases; junction bases outside the gene matches: 10. In germline, CDR1 is MRHNA, CDR2 SNTAGT. The CDR3 has 17 residues. DNA for the CDR3: TGTGCCAGCAGACAACCGGGACTAGCGGGAGACCTCTACGAGCAGTACTTC. This sequence encodes CASRQPGLAGDLYEQYF.

This clonotype was recorded at least ten times. The CDR3: CASIRQGETEAFF. In DNA form, the CDR3 reads TGTGCCAGCATTAGACAGGGAGAAACTGAAGCTTTCTTT. The J gene is TRBJ1-1, the V gene TRBV2; TRBD1 matches at 7 bases. With 7 bases clipped from V and 5 bases from J, the junction kept 7 bases outside the gene matches. This CDR3 has 13 amino acids. CDR1 and CDR2 from the germline V gene are SNHLY and FYNNEI.

The table lists this clonotype with many counts. V and J are TRBV4-1 and TRBJ2-7; 9 positions match TRBD1. Germline CDR1 is MGHRA and CDR2 is YSYEKL. The CDR3 covers 15 residues. The J segment lost 2 bases and the V segment lost 2 bases, leaving 4 bases of the junction unmatched. As DNA, the CDR3 is TGCGCCAGCAGCCAATTACAGGGGGCTCCCTACGAGCAGTACTTC. Translated, it gives CASSQLQGAPYEQYF.

This clonotype was seen many times. The chain carries TRBV20-1 and TRBJ2-1; D possibly corresponds to TRBD2 (5 bases). CDR3 length: 14 amino acids. Per the germline V gene, CDR1 is DFQATT and CDR2 is SNEGSKA (reference sequence). Deletions cut 6 bases from V and 4 bases from J, with 16 bases between. CDR3 region: CSAHDWETYNEQFF. DNA of the CDR3: TGCAGTGCCCATGACTGGGAGACATACAATGAGCAGTTCTTC.

This clonotype came up many times. The J gene is TRBJ1-2, the V gene TRBV7-9; 8 nucleotides match TRBD1. The CDR3 runs to 15 residues. CDR1 is SEHNR and CDR2 is FQNEAQ in the germline V gene (reference sequence). Unmatched junction bases numbered 11, after V lost 5 bases and J lost 6 bases. CDR3 sequence reads: CASSPRGQGFDGYTF. The DNA for the CDR3 is TGTGCCAGCAGCCCCAGAGGACAGGGCTTCGATGGCTACACCTTC.

CDR3 sequence: CSVEQDYGYTF. Written as DNA, the CDR3 is TGCAGCGTTGAACAGGACTATGGCTACACCTTC. This sequence joins TRBV29-1 and TRBJ1-2; D ambiguous. V was cut by 2 bases and J by 3 bases, with 4 bases left in between. This CDR3 contains 11 residues. Germline CDR1 and CDR2: SQVTM and ANQGSEA.

This clonotype was seen repeatedly, ten times or more. The CDR3 loop reads CASTTAAFTDTQYF. The CDR3 nucleotides read TGTGCCAGCACCACGGCAGCGTTCACAGATACGCAGTATTTT. The genes are TRBV9 and TRBJ2-3; no reliable D call. Germline CDR1 is SGDLS and CDR2 is YYNGEE. The CDR3 loop spans 14 amino acids. The V end was cut by 6 bases, the J end by 2 bases, with 13 bases between.

CDR3 sequence (DNA): TGCAGTGCTGGAAATGACCAGGCCCACGAGCAGTACTTC. Residues: CSAGNDQAHEQYF. The V call is TRBV20-1, the J call TRBJ2-7; D is uncertain. V shed 5 bases and J shed 5 bases, with 16 bases lying between them. The CDR3 sequence is 13 residues long. Germline-derived CDR1 and CDR2 are DFQATT and SNEGSKA (reference sequence).

Many counts were recorded for this clonotype. The rearrangement joins TRBV29-1 to TRBJ1-5; 7 bases match TRBD1. The CDR3 length is 13 residues. With 7 bases clipped from V and 11 bases from J, the junction kept 14 bases outside the gene matches. Germline assignment: CDR1 SQVTM and CDR2 ANQGSEA. For the CDR3, the DNA is TGCAGCGCAGCAGGGGGGGACGGCTGGGCCCAGCATTTT. Protein: CSAAGGDGWAQHF. The complete variable domain, with remaining parts taken from reference TRBV29-1 and TRBJ1-5, reads SAVISQKPSRDICQRGTSLTIQCQVDSQVTMMFWYRQQPGQSLTLIATANQGSEATYESGFVIDKFPISRPNLTFSTLTVSNMSPEDSSIYLCSAAGGDGWAQHFGDGTRLSIL.

The sample holds many counts of this clonotype. The gene calls are TRBV6-6 and TRBJ1-5; D unresolved. Trimming removed 0 bases from V and 0 bases from J, with 3 bases in between. Germline loops: CDR1 MNHNY, CDR2 SVGAGI (reference sequence). The length of the CDR3 is 14 residues. CDR3 region: CASSYSGSNQPQHF. Here the CDR3 DNA reads TGTGCCAGCAGTTACTCTGGTAGCAATCAGCCCCAGCATTTT.

The chain employs TRBV7-8 and TRBJ2-7, with D possibly matching TRBD2 (6 bases). The CDR3 covers 14 residues. V lost 4 bases and J 7 bases, leaving 17 bases between the germline ends. Germline V CDR1 and CDR2: SGHVS, FQNEAQ. CDR3 loop: CASSSEGQGGEQYF. CDR3 DNA: TGTGCCAGCAGCTCCGAGGGGCAGGGAGGAGAGCAGTACTTC. The whole variable domain, remainder taken from reference TRBV7-8 and TRBJ2-7, is GAGVSQSPRYKVAKRGQDVALRCDPISGHVSLFWYQQALGQGPEFLTYFQNEAQLDKSGLPSDRFFAERPEGSVSTLKIQRTQQEDSAVYLCASSSEGQGGEQYFGPGTRLTVT.

There are many counts of this clonotype. CDR3 in DNA: TGTGCCAGCGGGGCCACTTACGAGCAGTACTTC. It encodes CASGATYEQYF. The gene calls are TRBV27 and TRBJ2-7, with D possibly matching TRBD1 (5 bases). Trimming shortened V by 8 bases and J by 4 bases, and 9 bases separated the two germline ends. Germline V lookup: CDR1 MNHEY, CDR2 SMNVEV (reference sequence). The CDR3 spans 11 residues.

This clonotype came up many times. The chain combines TRBV9 with TRBJ2-3; D unclear. Trimming cost V 0 bases and J 0 bases, with 5 bases left between them. Germline V gene data show CDR1 as SGDLS and CDR2 as YYNGEE. CDR3 size: 14 residues. This CDR3 is CASSVATSTDTQYF. CDR3 DNA sequence: TGTGCCAGCAGCGTAGCTACAAGCACAGATACGCAGTATTTT.

This clonotype occurred many times. The chain recombines TRBV29-1 with TRBJ2-4; D could derive from TRBD1 or TRBD2 (6 bases each). The CDR3 is made up of 16 amino acids. Trimming cost V 1 base and J 0 bases, with 13 bases left between them. Germline V gene lookup returns CDR1 SQVTM and CDR2 ANQGSEA. The CDR3 reads CSVEGGADLAKNIQYF. DNA for the CDR3: TGCAGCGTTGAAGGGGGGGCAGATCTAGCCAAAAACATTCAGTACTTC.

Ten or more counts support this clonotype. This chain links TRBV4-1 with TRBJ1-6; 7 positions match TRBD1. The CDR3 runs 15 residues. Trimming cost V 1 base and J 8 bases; bases outside gene matches: 5. The germline V gene encodes CDR1 MGHRA and CDR2 YSYEKL. The CDR3 reads CASSQATGRDSPLHF. In nucleotides, the CDR3 is TGCGCCAGCAGCCAAGCGACAGGGAGAGATTCACCCCTCCACTTT.

This clonotype was detected only a few times. The chain employs TRBV5-1 and TRBJ2-7; D possibly corresponds to TRBD2 (6 bases). Germline V gene sequence: CDR1 SGHRS, CDR2 YFSETQ. Trimming stripped 3 bases from V and 2 bases from J, with 15 bases between. CDR3 size: 15 residues. CDR3 amino acids: CASSYMTTGAYEQYF. The CDR3 nucleotides read TGCGCCAGCAGCTACATGACCACGGGGGCCTACGAGCAGTACTTC.

This sequence joins TRBV29-1 and TRBJ2-2; TRBD1 aligns across 8 bases. CDR1 and CDR2 (germline): SQVTM, ANQGSEA. The V gene end was trimmed by 6 bases and the J gene end by 6 bases; junction bases not matched to a gene: 6. This CDR3 is built from 13 residues. CDR3 amino acids: CSVGQGAPGELFF. The CDR3 DNA follows: TGCAGCGTGGGGCAGGGGGCCCCCGGGGAGCTGTTTTTT.

The chain uses TRBV10-3 and TRBJ2-7; D remains unclear. The CDR3 is made up of 14 amino acids. Germline lookup yields CDR1 ENHRY and CDR2 SYGVKD. Trimming took off 4 bases at V and 6 bases at J, with 16 bases between the two ends. CDR3 DNA: TGTGCCATCAGTGGGGTAGGCAGGCTTTCCGAGCAGTACTTC. As protein: CAISGVGRLSEQYF.

This clonotype was seen many times. The rearrangement joins TRBV9 to TRBJ1-1; no firm D call. CDR1 is SGDLS, CDR2 YYNGEE, per germline. Trimming stripped 7 bases from V and 8 bases from J, with 18 bases between. The CDR3 sequence is 13 residues long. The CDR3 DNA follows: TGTGCCAGCCAGAGGTCGGCACAAGAAGAAGCTTTCTTT. This codes for CASQRSAQEEAFF. Using reference TRBV9 and TRBJ1-1 for the parts outside the CDR3, the full variable domain is DSGVTQTPKHLITATGQRVTLRCSPRSGDLSVYWYQQSLDQGLQFLIQYYNGEERAKGNILERFSAQQFPDLHSELNLSSLELGDSALYFCASQRSAQEEAFFGQGTRLTVV.

This clonotype was detected many times. The rearrangement uses TRBV9 and TRBJ2-7; 10 bases are shared with TRBD1. V trimming: 4 bases; J trimming: 3 bases; junction bases outside the gene matches: 7. Germline values: CDR1 SGDLS, CDR2 YYNGEE. The CDR3 extends over 15 amino acids. For the CDR3, the DNA is TGTGCCAGCAGCACCGGACAGGGGGTAATCTACGAGCAGTACTTC. It codes for CASSTGQGVIYEQYF.